This T cell receptor (beta chain) appears in the sequencing data of a study of CD8+CD57+ T cells in acquired aplastic anemia. Study details: Mean yield of DNA from sorted CD4+ and CD8+ cells was approximately 3 ug.

This CDR3 is 15 amino acids long. V lost 5 bases and J 2 bases, leaving 9 bases between the germline ends. CDR1 and CDR2 (germline): KGHDR, SFDVKD. Flow cytometry had shown expanded CD8+CD57+ cells in the patients chosen for sequencing. Genomic DNA constituted the template upon which TCR beta VDJ and CDR3 profiling was performed. TCRdb reanalysed the reads using MiXCR and keeps one entry per CDR3 protein. The table lists over 150,000 distinct CDR3 sequences, nearly 50% of them singletons, with over 10% in the top ten. The TCR was taken from a human donor with aplastic anemia. V and J are TRBV24-1 and TRBJ2-6; possible D gene TRBD1, 6 bases. Material: sorted CD4+, CD8+, or CD8+CD57+ T cells (not recorded which) from PBMCs. This chain's CDR3 is CATSGRGPGANVLTF. The CDR3, as DNA: TGTGCCACCAGTGGCAGGGGACCTGGGGCCAACGTCCTGACTTTC.